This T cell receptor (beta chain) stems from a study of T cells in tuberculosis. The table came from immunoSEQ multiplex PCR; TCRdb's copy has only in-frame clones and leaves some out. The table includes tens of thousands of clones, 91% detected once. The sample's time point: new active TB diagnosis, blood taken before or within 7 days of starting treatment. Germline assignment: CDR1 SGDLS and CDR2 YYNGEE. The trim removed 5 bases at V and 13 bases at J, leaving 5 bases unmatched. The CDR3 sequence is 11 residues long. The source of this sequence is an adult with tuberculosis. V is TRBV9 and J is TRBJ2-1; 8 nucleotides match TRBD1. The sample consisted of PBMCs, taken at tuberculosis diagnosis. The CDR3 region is CASSTQGAQFF. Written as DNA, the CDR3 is TGTGCCAGCAGTACTCAGGGGGCACAGTTCTTC.